This is a list of T cell receptor beta chains from one sample in a study of monozygotic twins with inflammatory bowel disease. TCRdb re-called the 5' RACE reads; one entry per CDR3 protein, DNA not given. The sample includes 300,000 to 400,000 distinct CDR3 sequences. Material for sequencing was blood. The receptor source for this set is a human donor with ulcerative colitis or Crohn's disease, or a healthy co-twin of an affected twin (not recorded which). Each CDR3 is given with its conserved first and last residue.

J gene | V gene | CDR3 protein
TRBJ1-1 | TRBV24-1 | CATSDSGNTEAFF
TRBJ2-7 | TRBV5-6 | CASSLTTSGFYEQYF
TRBJ2-7 | TRBV7-2 | CASSSAGLYEQYF
TRBJ2-3 | TRBV18 | CASSRETQGGGDTQYF
TRBJ2-2 | TRBV9 | CASTATGELFF
TRBJ2-3 | TRBV29-1 | CSVEDNRRPSTDTQYF
TRBJ2-3 | TRBV19 | CASTKGNTRGDTQYF
TRBJ2-2 | TRBV19 | CASSIDPLYRVSTGELFF
TRBJ2-3 | TRBV7-9 | CASLDGGSTDTQYF
TRBJ2-1 | TRBV6-4 | CASSDSAGGQNEQFF
TRBJ2-1 | TRBV25-1 | CASSRSSYNEQFF
TRBJ2-3 | TRBV20-1 | CSVQGVYTDTQYF
TRBJ2-1 | TRBV4-3 | CASSQGLAGFSNEQFF
TRBJ1-2 | TRBV28 | CASGRTAINYGYTF